These T cell receptor beta chains were read from a single sample in a study of blood T cell repertoires in COVID-19. TCRdb keeps only in-frame clones here, not all; method: immunoSEQ multiplex PCR. The data show around 250,000 clones, around 81% seen once. The sample taken for sequencing was peripheral blood. These receptors originate from a man aged 50-60 years with active or convalescent COVID-19. Each CDR3 is given with its conserved first and last residue. The D gene is left open where the match is weak. Size is omitted from some rows. Given values are once, few, many or a class for expanded clones.

d_gene | j_gene | abundance | v_gene | CDR3nt | CDR3aa
TRBD2 | TRBJ2-3 | NA | TRBV2 | TGTGCCAGCGAGACTAGCGGGGTTAGCACAGATACGCAGTATTTT | CASETSGVSTDTQYF
TRBD1 | TRBJ1-4 | NA | TRBV18 | TGTGCCAGCTCACCCTTGGACAGGGATATTGGAAAACTGTTTTTT | CASSPLDRDIGKLFF
TRBD1 | TRBJ2-3 | NA | TRBV19 | TGTGCCAGTAGTATCGCAAGGGGGCAGGGACGCACAGATACGCAGTATTTT | CASSIARGQGRTDTQYF
NA | TRBJ1-2 | NA | TRBV20-1 | TGCAGTGCTAGTGCAGAGGACGGACTTTATGGCTACACCTTC | CSASAEDGLYGYTF
NA | TRBJ1-6 | NA | TRBV3-1/TRBV3-2 | TGTGCCAGCAGCCAAAGACAGGAGAATTCACCCCTCCACTTT | CASSQRQENSPLHF
TRBD1 | TRBJ1-1 | NA | TRBV7-9 | TGTGCCAGCAGCTTGGGACAGGAGAGGACTGAAGCTTTCTTT | CASSLGQERTEAFF
TRBD1 | TRBJ2-3 | once | TRBV30 | TGTGCCTATACCGGGACAGGGGGTTCAGATACGCAGTATTTT | CAYTGTGGSDTQYF
TRBD2 | TRBJ2-1 | NA | TRBV9 | TGTGCCAGCAGCGTAGGACTAGCGGCTTACAATGAGCAGTTCTTC | CASSVGLAAYNEQFF
TRBD1 | TRBJ1-5 | NA | TRBV2 | TGTGCCAGTGGACAGGGTTTCGATCAGCCCCAGCATTTT | CASGQGFDQPQHF
NA | TRBJ1-1 | NA | TRBV12-3/TRBV12-4 | TGTGCCAGCAGTGGCGGGCCGAACACTGAAGCTTTCTTT | CASSGGPNTEAFF
TRBD1 | TRBJ1-2 | NA | TRBV7-8 | TGTGCCAGCAGCTCCTATGGGGCAGGGGGGAAGGAACGGAACTATGGCTACACCTTC | CASSSYGAGGKERNYGYTF
TRBD1 | TRBJ2-7 | NA | TRBV28 | TGTGCCAGCAGTCCGCCGGGACAGACCTACGAGCAGTACTTC | CASSPPGQTYEQYF
NA | TRBJ1-1 | NA | TRBV14 | TGTGCCAGCAGCCAAGGAGGGGAGGTCACTGAAGCTTTCTTT | CASSQGGEVTEAFF
TRBD1 | TRBJ1-6 | NA | TRBV2 | TGTGCCAGCAGCCTTGGACAGGGGGATAATTCACCCCTCCACTTT | CASSLGQGDNSPLHF
TRBD1 | TRBJ2-1 | NA | TRBV3-1/TRBV3-2 | TGTGCCAGCAGCCGCGACGACAGGGGTTTGCAGGATGAGCAGTTCTTC | CASSRDDRGLQDEQFF
NA | TRBJ1-5 | NA | TRBV30 | TGTGCCTGGAGTGTACAGGCCAATCAGCCCCAGCATTTT | CAWSVQANQPQHF
NA | TRBJ2-2 | NA | TRBV7-2 | TGTGCCAGCAGGCCAGGGAACACCGGGGAGCTGTTTTTT | CASRPGNTGELFF
NA | TRBJ2-1 | NA | TRBV5-1 | TGCGCCAGCAAAACGACAGCGGGCACTGCCTACAATGAGCAGTTCTTC | CASKTTAGTAYNEQFF
TRBD2 | TRBJ2-7 | once | TRBV25-1 | TGTGCCAGCAGTGCCACACCGGGAGGTGAGCAGTACTTC | CASSATPGGEQYF
TRBD2 | TRBJ2-3 | NA | TRBV30 | TGTGCCTGGAGTGTTAGGCGGGGGGGCACAGATACGCAGTATTTT | CAWSVRRGGTDTQYF
TRBD2 | TRBJ2-2 | NA | TRBV9 | TGTGCCAGCAGCCCTTATAGCGGGGGTGGAACCGGGGAGCTGTTTTTT | CASSPYSGGGTGELFF